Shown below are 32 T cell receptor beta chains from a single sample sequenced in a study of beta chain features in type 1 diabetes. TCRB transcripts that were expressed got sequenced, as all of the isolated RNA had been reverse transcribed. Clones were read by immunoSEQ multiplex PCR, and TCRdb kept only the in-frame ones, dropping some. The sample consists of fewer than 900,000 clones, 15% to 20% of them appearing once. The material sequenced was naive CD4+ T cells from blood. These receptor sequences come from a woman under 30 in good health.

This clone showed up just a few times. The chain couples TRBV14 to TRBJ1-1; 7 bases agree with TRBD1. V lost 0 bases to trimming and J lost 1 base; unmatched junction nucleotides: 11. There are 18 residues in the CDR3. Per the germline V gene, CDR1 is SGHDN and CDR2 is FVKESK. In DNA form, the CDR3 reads TGTGCCAGCAGCCAAGATCCCAGACAGGGTTTAAGGAACACTGAAGCTTTCTTT. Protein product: CASSQDPRQGLRNTEAFF.

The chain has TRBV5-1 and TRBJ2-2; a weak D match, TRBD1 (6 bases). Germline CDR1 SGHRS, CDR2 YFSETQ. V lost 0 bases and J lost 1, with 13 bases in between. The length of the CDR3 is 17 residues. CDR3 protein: CASSLGTVSLNTGELFF. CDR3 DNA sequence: TGCGCCAGCAGCTTGGGGACAGTCTCACTGAACACCGGGGAGCTGTTTTTT.

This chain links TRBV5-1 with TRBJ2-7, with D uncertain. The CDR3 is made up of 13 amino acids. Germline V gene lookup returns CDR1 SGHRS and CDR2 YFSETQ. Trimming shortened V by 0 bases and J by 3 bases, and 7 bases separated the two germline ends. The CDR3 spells CASSLGPDYEQYF. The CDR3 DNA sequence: TGCGCCAGCAGCTTGGGTCCAGACTACGAGCAGTACTTC.

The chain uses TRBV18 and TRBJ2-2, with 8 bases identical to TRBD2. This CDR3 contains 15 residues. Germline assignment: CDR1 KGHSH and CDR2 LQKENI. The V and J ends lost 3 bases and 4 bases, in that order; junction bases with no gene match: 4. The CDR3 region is CASSPGLEFTGELFF. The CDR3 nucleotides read TGTGCCAGCTCACCGGGACTAGAGTTCACCGGGGAGCTGTTTTTT.

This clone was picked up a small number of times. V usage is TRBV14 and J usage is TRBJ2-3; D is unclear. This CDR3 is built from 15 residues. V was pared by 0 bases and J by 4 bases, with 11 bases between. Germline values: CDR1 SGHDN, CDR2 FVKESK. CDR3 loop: CASSQEGWLADTQYF. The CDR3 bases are TGTGCCAGCAGCCAAGAGGGCTGGTTGGCAGATACGCAGTATTTT.

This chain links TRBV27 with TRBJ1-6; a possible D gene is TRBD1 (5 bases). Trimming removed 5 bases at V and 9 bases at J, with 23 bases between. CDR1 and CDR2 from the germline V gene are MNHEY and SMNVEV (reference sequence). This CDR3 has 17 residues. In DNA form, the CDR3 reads TGTGCCAGCAGTCCACGGGGCCGGGGAGGTGTCGGTTCACCCCTCCACTTT. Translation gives CASSPRGRGGVGSPLHF.

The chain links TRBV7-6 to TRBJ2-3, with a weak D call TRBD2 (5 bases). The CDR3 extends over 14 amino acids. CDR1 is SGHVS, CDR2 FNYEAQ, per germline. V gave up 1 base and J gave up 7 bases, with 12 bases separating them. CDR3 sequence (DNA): TGTGCCAGCAGCTTAGAGGCCGCTAGCAATACGCAGTATTTT. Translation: CASSLEAASNTQYF.

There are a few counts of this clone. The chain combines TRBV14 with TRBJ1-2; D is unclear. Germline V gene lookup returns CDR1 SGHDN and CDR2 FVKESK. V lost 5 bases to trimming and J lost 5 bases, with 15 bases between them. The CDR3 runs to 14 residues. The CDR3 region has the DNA TGTGCCAGCAGCGCAGGACGGACTCATTATGGCTACACCTTC. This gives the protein CASSAGRTHYGYTF.

CDR3 protein: CAISREGGYEQYF. The CDR3 bases are TGTGCCATCAGCAGAGAGGGAGGTTACGAGCAGTACTTC. The V call is TRBV10-3, the J call TRBJ2-7, with D possibly TRBD2 on 6 matching bases. The length of the CDR3 is 13 residues. Trimming took off 6 bases at V and 4 bases at J, with 13 bases between the two ends. Germline V lookup: CDR1 ENHRY, CDR2 SYGVKD.

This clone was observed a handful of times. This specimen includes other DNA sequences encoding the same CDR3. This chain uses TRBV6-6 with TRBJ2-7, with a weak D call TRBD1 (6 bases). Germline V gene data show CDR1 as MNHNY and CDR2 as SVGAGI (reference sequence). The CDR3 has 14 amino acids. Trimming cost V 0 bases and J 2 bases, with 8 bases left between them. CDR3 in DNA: TGTGCCAGCAGTTACTCGACAGGTCCCTACGAGCAGTACTTC. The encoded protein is CASSYSTGPYEQYF.

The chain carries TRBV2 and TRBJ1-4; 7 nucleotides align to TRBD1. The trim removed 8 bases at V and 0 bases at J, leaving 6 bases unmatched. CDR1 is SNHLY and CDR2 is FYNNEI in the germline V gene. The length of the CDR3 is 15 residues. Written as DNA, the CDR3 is TGTGCCAGCCAGGGGGATTTGGCAACTAATGAAAAACTGTTTTTT. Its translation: CASQGDLATNEKLFF.

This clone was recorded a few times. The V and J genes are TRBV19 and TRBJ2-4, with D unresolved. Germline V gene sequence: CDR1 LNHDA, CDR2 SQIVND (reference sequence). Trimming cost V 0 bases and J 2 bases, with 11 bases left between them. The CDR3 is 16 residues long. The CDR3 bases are TGTGCCAGTAGTATAGAGCGGTTCTCGACCAAAAACATTCAGTACTTC. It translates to CASSIERFSTKNIQYF.

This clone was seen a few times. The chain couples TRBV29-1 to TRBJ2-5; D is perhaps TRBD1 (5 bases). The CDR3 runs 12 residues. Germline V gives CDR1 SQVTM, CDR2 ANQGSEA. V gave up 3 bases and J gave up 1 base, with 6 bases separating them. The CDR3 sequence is CSVDRAQETQYF. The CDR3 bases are TGCAGCGTTGACAGGGCCCAAGAGACCCAGTACTTC.

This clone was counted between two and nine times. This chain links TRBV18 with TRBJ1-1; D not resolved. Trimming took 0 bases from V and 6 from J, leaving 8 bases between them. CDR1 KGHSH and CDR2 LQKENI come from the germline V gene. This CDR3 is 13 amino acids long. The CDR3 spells CASSPPMGSEAFF. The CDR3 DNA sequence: TGTGCCAGCTCACCACCGATGGGGTCTGAAGCTTTCTTT.

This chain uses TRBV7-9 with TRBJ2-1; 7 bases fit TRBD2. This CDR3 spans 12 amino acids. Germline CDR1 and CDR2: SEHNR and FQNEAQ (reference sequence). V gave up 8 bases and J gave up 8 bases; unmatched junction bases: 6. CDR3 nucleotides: TGTGCCAGCGGCCAGCGGGACGATGAGCAGTTCTTC. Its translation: CASGQRDDEQFF.

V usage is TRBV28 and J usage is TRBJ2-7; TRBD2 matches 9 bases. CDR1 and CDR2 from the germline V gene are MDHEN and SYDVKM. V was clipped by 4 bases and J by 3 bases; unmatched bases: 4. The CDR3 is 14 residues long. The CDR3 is CASSSGTSRYEQYF. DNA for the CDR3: TGTGCCAGCAGTTCGGGGACTAGCCGCTACGAGCAGTACTTC.

CDR3 in amino acids: CASSQDGDQPQHF. The CDR3 DNA sequence: TGCGCCAGCAGCCAAGACGGGGATCAGCCCCAGCATTTT. The rearrangement joins TRBV4-1 to TRBJ1-5; D gene ambiguous. V was clipped by 0 bases and J by 5 bases, with 5 bases between them. Germline lookup yields CDR1 MGHRA and CDR2 YSYEKL. The CDR3 length is 13 residues.

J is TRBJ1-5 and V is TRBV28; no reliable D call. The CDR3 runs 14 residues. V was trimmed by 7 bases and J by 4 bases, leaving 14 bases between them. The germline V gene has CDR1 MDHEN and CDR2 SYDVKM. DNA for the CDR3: TGTGCCAGCAAAGGGTTGGTTGGAAATCAGCCCCAGCATTTT. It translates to CASKGLVGNQPQHF.

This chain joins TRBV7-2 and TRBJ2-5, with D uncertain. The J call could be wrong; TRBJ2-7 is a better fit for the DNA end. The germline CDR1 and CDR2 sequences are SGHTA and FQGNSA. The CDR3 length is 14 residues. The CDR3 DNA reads TGTGCCAGCAGCTCCCGGGCCCGACCCTACGAGCAGTACTTC. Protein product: CASSSRARPYEQYF.

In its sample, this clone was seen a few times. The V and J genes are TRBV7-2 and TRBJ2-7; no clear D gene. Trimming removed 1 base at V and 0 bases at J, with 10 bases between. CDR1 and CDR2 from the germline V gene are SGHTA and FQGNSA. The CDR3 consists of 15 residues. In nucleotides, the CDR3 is TGTGCCAGCAGCTTAGGCAGGTTGAGCTCCTACGAGCAGTACTTC. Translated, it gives CASSLGRLSSYEQYF. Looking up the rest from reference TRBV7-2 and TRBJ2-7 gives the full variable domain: GAGVSQSPSNKVTEKGKDVELRCDPISGHTALYWYRQSLGQGLEFLIYFQGNSAPDKSGLPSDRFSAERTGGSVSTLTIQRTQQEDSAVYLCASSLGRLSSYEQYFGPGTRLTVT.

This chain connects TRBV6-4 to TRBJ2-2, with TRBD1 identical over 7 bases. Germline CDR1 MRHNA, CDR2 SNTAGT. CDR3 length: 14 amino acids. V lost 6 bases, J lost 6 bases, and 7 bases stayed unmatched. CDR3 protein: CASSRDRGPGELFF. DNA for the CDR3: TGTGCCAGCAGCCGGGACAGAGGGCCCGGGGAGCTGTTTTTT.

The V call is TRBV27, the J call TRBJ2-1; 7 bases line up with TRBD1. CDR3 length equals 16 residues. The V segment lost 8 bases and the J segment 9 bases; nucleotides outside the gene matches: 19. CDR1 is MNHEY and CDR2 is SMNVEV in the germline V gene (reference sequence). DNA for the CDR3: TGTGCCAGCGGAAAACAGGGGAAAGTTTTCTACGGTGAGCAGTTCTTC. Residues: CASGKQGKVFYGEQFF.

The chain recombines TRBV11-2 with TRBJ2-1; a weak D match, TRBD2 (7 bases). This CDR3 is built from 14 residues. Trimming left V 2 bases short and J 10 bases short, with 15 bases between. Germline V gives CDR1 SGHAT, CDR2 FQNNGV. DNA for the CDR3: TGTGCCAGCAGCTTAAGTCCCGGGGGGCCCGAGCAGTTCTTC. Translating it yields CASSLSPGGPEQFF.

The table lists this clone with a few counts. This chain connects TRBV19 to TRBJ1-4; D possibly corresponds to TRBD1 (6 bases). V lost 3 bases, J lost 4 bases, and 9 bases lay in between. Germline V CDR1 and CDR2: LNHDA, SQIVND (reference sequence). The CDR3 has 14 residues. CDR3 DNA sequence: TGTGCCAGTAGTATTTACAGGGATAATGAAAAACTGTTTTTT. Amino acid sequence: CASSIYRDNEKLFF.

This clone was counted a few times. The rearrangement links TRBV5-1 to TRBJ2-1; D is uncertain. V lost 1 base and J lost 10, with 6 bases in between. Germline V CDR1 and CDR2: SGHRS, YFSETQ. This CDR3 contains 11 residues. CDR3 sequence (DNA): TGCGCCAGCAGCTTGAATTACGAGCAGTTCTTC. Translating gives CASSLNYEQFF.

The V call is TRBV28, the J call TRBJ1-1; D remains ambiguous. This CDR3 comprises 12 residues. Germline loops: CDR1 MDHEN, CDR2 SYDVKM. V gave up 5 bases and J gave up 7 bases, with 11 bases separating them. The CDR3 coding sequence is TGTGCCAGCAGTCTCCCAGGAATTGAAGCTTTCTTT. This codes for CASSLPGIEAFF.

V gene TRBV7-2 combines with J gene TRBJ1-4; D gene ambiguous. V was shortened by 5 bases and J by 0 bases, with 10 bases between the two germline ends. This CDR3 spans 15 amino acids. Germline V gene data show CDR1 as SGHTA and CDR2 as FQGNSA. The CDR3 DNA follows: TGTGCCAGCAGCATGGACGTCTCAACTAATGAAAAACTGTTTTTT. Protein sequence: CASSMDVSTNEKLFF. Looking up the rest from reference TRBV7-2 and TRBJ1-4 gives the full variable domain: GAGVSQSPSNKVTEKGKDVELRCDPISGHTALYWYRQSLGQGLEFLIYFQGNSAPDKSGLPSDRFSAERTGGSVSTLTIQRTQQEDSAVYLCASSMDVSTNEKLFFGSGTQLSVL.

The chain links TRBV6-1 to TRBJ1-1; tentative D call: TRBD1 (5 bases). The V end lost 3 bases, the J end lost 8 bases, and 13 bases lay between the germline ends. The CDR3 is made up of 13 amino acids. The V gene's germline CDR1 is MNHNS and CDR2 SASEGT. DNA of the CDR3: TGTGCCAGCAGTGACACCCCAGGGTGGGAAGCTTTCTTT. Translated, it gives CASSDTPGWEAFF.

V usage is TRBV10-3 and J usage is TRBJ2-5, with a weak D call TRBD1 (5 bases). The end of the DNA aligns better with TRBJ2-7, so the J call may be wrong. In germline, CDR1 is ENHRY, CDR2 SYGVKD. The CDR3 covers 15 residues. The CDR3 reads CASSLPGRVNYEQYF. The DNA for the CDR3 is TGTGCCAGCAGCCTACCGGGCAGGGTAAACTACGAGCAGTACTTC.

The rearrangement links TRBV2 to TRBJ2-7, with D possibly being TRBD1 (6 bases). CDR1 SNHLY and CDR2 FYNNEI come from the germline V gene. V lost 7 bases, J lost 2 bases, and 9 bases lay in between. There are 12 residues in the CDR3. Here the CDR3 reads CASKWTAYEQYF. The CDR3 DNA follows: TGTGCCAGCAAATGGACAGCCTACGAGCAGTACTTC. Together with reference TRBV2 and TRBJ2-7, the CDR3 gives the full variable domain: EPEVTQTPSHQVTQMGQEVILRCVPISNHLYFYWYRQILGQKVEFLVSFYNNEISEKSEIFDDQFSVERPDGSNFTLKIRSTKLEDSAMYFCASKWTAYEQYFGPGTRLTVT.

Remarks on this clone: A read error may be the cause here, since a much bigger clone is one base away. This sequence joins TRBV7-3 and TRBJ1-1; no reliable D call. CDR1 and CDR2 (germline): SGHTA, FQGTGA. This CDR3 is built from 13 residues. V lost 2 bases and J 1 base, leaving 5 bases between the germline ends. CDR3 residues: CASSLQRNTEAFF. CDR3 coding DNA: TGTGCCAGCAGCTTACAGAGGAACACTGAAGCTTTCTTT.

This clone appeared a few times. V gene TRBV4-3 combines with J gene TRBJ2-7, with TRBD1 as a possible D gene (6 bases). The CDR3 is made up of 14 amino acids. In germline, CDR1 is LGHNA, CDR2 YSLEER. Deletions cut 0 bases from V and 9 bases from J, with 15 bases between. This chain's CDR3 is CASSQEGVQGVQYF. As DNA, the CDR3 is TGCGCCAGCAGCCAAGAAGGAGTACAGGGAGTGCAGTACTTC.